This entry features one TCR beta chain sequence. Its antigen remains unknown. A read error may produce the germline difference seen at one junction end. The data are from a study of a mutant IDH1 vaccine in newly diagnosed glioma. Study-wide context: Patients had eight vaccinations, in weeks 1, 3, 5, 7, 11, 15, 19 and 23. Among treated patients, roughly 60% were male and 37.5% female, and mean age was about 41 years. Before enrollment, patients got radiotherapy alone, temozolomide alone, or mostly the combination. Beginning 4-6 weeks after radiotherapy alone, or with temozolomide cycles, vaccination took place.

This CDR3 is 14 amino acids long. Germline CDR1 reads SSHAT; CDR2 reads FNYEAQ (reference sequence). The sample's time point: week 11, during vaccination. The content of each vaccine dose was 300 ug of mutant IDH1 20-mer peptide, and topical imiquimod accompanied it. Libraries were prepared by immunoSEQ multiplex PCR; TCRdb keeps only in-frame clonotypes and omits some of them. The sample carries about 40,000 clones, roughly 84% recorded once. The TCR originated in a man in his forties with glioma. The chain has TRBV7-7 and TRBJ2-7, with D tentatively TRBD2 (5 bases). The source material was PBMCs, sampled from a glioma patient whose treatment included an IDH1 peptide vaccine. The DNA for the CDR3 is TGTGCTAGCAGCTTGAACGGAGGCTCCTACGAGCAGTACTTC. This translates into CASSLNGGSYEQYF.